The rows below give T cell receptor beta chains drawn from one sample of a study of tissue T cells after allogeneic stem cell transplantation. The assay was immunoSEQ multiplex PCR, and TCRdb's table has in-frame clones only and misses some. The sample has under 50,000 clones; about nine tenths are singletons. The specimen was blood, collected before transplantation. All receptors derive from a woman aged 35-70 years who later had graft-versus-host disease after an allogeneic stem cell transplant. Each CDR3 is given without its conserved first and last residue.

cdr3_length j_call v_call cdr3_aa
15 TRBJ2-7 TRBV5-1 ASSPTGGVFSSYEQY
12 TRBJ2-3 TRBV5-5 ASSLHRRTDTQY
15 TRBJ2-1 TRBV4-1 ASSQEGGGRALNEQF
11 TRBJ1-2 TRBV19 ASSQGGDYGYT
13 TRBJ1-3 TRBV5-6 ASSFTVSSGNTIY
13 TRBJ2-1 TRBV5-1 ASSEQVGSYNEQF
12 TRBJ2-3 TRBV11-2 ASSRTVRTDTQY
13 TRBJ2-2 TRBV2 ASSPGTNPTGELF
14 TRBJ2-7 TRBV4-1 ASSQGVQGGMYEQY
10 TRBJ2-7 TRBV18 ASRTGQFEQY
10 TRBJ1-2 TRBV7-9 ASSFAAEGYT
14 TRBJ2-1 TRBV9 ASSVGVGTGHNEQF
11 TRBJ1-6 TRBV30 AWGTGQGRPLH
13 TRBJ1-1 TRBV6-1 ASSNGQGVNTEAF
12 TRBJ2-7 TRBV6-2/TRBV6-3 ASSYGGSPYEQY
11 TRBJ1-2 TRBV28 ASQSGANYGYT
10 TRBJ2-7 TRBV10-3 ATGTGVYEQY
12 TRBJ2-2 TRBV11-2 ASSLVAGRSELF
13 TRBJ2-4 TRBV2 ASSGNSGRVNIQY
11 TRBJ2-7 TRBV27 ASRTSGYYEQY
10 TRBJ1-5 TRBV15 ATSRDNQPQH
12 TRBJ2-2 TRBV11-2 ASSSTTNTGELF
11 TRBJ1-5 TRBV12-3/TRBV12-4 ASSLNSNQPQH
12 TRBJ2-7 TRBV27 ASSAGTSEYEQY
13 TRBJ1-1 TRBV7-8 ASSLGADMNTEAF
14 TRBJ1-6 TRBV6-5 ASSYGARTGLSPLH
12 TRBJ2-7 TRBV15 ATSRARGGYEQY
13 TRBJ2-1 TRBV24-1 ATSSIRDRAHEQF
14 TRBJ2-7 TRBV18 ASSPQKGATSYEQY
10 TRBJ2-7 TRBV29-1 SVGAGWHEQY
16 TRBJ2-3 TRBV7-8 ASSWLPGTSGSSHTQY
9 TRBJ2-2 TRBV30 AWSVAGELF
13 TRBJ2-5 TRBV11-2 ASSLTRQSQETQY
12 TRBJ2-7 TRBV28 ASSLTGYKAEQY
15 TRBJ2-6 TRBV9 ASTGSVAGAGANVLT
13 TRBJ1-2 TRBV6-1 ASSEALQGTYGYT
13 TRBJ2-1 TRBV9 ASSVVSGGGNEQF
12 TRBJ1-6 TRBV3-1/TRBV3-2 ASSQGGSNSPLH
13 TRBJ1-5 TRBV7-8 ASSLGDYSNQPQH
11 TRBJ1-2 TRBV18 ASSPDVGMGYT
12 TRBJ2-5 TRBV5-5 ASSRMGPQETQY
11 TRBJ1-5 TRBV12-3/TRBV12-4 ASSFEGTQPQH
11 TRBJ1-1 TRBV6-5 ASSTDRRTEAF
15 TRBJ2-1 TRBV24-1 ATSDLRTAGGPGEQF
12 TRBJ2-7 TRBV29-1 SVLDTVGFYEQY
12 TRBJ1-3 TRBV6-6 ASSRGGNGNTIY
13 TRBJ2-2 TRBV6-5 ASRLAGVGGGELF
15 TRBJ2-1 TRBV21-1 ASSNPFGAALYNEQF
11 TRBJ2-2 TRBV24-1 ATSDFNTGELF